Only a few counts were recorded for the clone carrying this TCR beta chain. The data originate from a study of human T cells and chemical hapten exposure. Time point in this sample: patch test 3, about 24 weeks after DPC sensitization. Treatment here: therapeutic diphenylcyclopropenone sensitization with weekly scalp DPC. One entry per CDR3 protein, called by TCRdb with MiXCR from the RACE reads. This table holds 80,000 to 100,000 distinct CDR3 sequences, approximately 10% found once. V dropped 3 bases and J dropped 2; count of bases not matched to a gene: 2. Germline V gene lookup returns CDR1 MGHRA and CDR2 YSYEKL. CDR3 length: 16 residues.

The material was whole blood, obtained in connection with sensitization to the hapten diphenylcyclopropenone (DPC). The chain has TRBV4-1 and TRBJ2-1; 12 nucleotides line up with TRBD2. The TCR sequence derives from a woman in her twenties or thirties with alopecia areata. Some clones in this sample may be carry-over from other donors' samples. The CDR3 region has the DNA TGCGCCAGCAGCCACCCTAGCGGGGGGGCCTACAATGAGCAGTTCTTC. It is translated as CASSHPSGGAYNEQFF.